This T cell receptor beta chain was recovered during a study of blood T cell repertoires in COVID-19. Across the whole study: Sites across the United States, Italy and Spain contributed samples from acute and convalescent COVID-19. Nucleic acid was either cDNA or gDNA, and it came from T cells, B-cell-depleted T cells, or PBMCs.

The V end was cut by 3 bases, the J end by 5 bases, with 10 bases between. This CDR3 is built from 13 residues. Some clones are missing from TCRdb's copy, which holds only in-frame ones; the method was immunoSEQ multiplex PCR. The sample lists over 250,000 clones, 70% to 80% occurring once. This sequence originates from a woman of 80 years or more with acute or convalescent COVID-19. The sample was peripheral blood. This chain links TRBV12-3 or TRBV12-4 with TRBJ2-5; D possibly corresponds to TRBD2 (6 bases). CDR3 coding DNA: TGTGCCAGCAGTTTGGGCAGCGGGGAGACCCAGTACTTC. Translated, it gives CASSLGSGETQYF.